This T cell receptor (beta chain) was sequenced during a study of blood T cell repertoires in COVID-19. This clone is a singleton in its sample. Ages ranged from roughly 18 to 95 years, with residence in about two dozen US areas. The CDR3 runs to 17 residues. CDR1 GTSNPN and CDR2 SVGIG come from the germline V gene (reference sequence). Trimming cost V 1 base and J 0 bases; bases outside gene matches: 7. Sequencing was performed with immunoSEQ multiplex PCR; in TCRdb, only in-frame clones are kept and a portion is missing. The sample yields roughly 400,000 clones, roughly nine tenths seen once. The sequence was collected from a woman aged 40 to 50 who had been exposed to COVID-19. The material sequenced was PBMCs or T cells enriched from blood (not recorded which). The rearrangement uses TRBV30 and TRBJ1-5, with 9 bases that match TRBD1. CDR3 in amino acids: CAWSGGTGRHSNQPQHF. The CDR3 nucleotides read TGTGCCTGGAGTGGGGGGACAGGGCGACATAGCAATCAGCCCCAGCATTTT.